This is a list of T cell receptor beta chains from one sample in a study of blood T cells in healthy people across ages. TCRdb processed the 5' RACE reads anew with MiXCR; each CDR3 protein has one entry. The sample has about 760,000 distinct CDR3 sequences; 20% to 30% are singletons. The same data also went into a second study, on T cells of mothers and their children.

The sequenced material came from blood. The receptors derive from a boy younger than 18 in good health. The CDR3 runs from the conserved cysteine through the conserved F or W. A D gene is named only where the DNA matches it firmly. Not all rows give a size; the values are once, few, many and, for expanded clones, a class.

V gene	D gene	J gene	clone size	CDR3 protein	CDR3 DNA
TRBV6-1	TRBD1	TRBJ2-7	few	CASSEWDSKAYEQYF	TGTGCCAGCAGTGAATGGGACAGTAAAGCCTACGAGCAGTACTTC
TRBV29-1	-	TRBJ1-1	-	CSVFDLNTEASF	TGCAGCGTCTTCGACCTGAACACTGAAGCTTCCTTT
TRBV29-1	TRBD2	TRBJ2-1	-	CSVRPFAGGDNEQFF	TGCAGCGTTCGGCCTTTTGCGGGAGGAGACAATGAGCAGTTCTTC
TRBV7-3	TRBD2	TRBJ2-3	many	CASSLTSGSSDTQYF	TGTGCCAGCAGCTTAACTAGCGGGTCCTCAGATACGCAGTATTTT
TRBV3-1	-	TRBJ2-2	-	CASSPVRSGELFF	TGTGCCAGCAGCCCCGTCCGGTCCGGGGAGCTGTTTTTT
TRBV3-1	-	TRBJ2-2	few	CASSGADTGELFF	TGTGCCAGCAGCGGCGCCGACACCGGGGAGCTGTTTTTT
TRBV7-2	TRBD1	TRBJ2-5	-	CASSFRWDRPETQYF	TGTGCCAGCAGCTTTCGGTGGGACAGGCCAGAGACCCAGTACTTC
TRBV3-1	-	TRBJ2-5	few	CASRGPKQETQYF	TGTGCCAGCAGAGGGCCAAAGCAAGAGACCCAGTACTTC
TRBV2	TRBD2	TRBJ2-3	-	CASSERLAGTDTQYF	TGTGCCAGCAGTGAGAGGCTAGCGGGCACAGATACGCAGTATTTT
TRBV7-8	TRBD1	TRBJ2-3	-	CASTAERGPMDTQYF	TGTGCCAGCACCGCTGAGAGGGGGCCTATGGATACGCAGTATTTT
TRBV20-1	TRBD2	TRBJ2-3	-	CSTGLVRSDTQYF	TGCAGTACCGGACTAGTAAGGTCAGATACGCAGTATTTT
TRBV7-3	-	TRBJ2-3	few	CASSKGDTDTQYF	TGTGCCAGCAGCAAGGGAGACACAGATACGCAGTATTTT
TRBV7-7	TRBD1	TRBJ2-5	-	CASSLAGTAETQYF	TGTGCTAGCAGCTTAGCTGGGACAGCAGAGACCCAGTACTTC
TRBV29-1	-	TRBJ2-7	few	CSVDIGSNEQYF	TGCAGCGTTGACATAGGGTCGAACGAGCAGTACTTC
TRBV7-6	-	TRBJ1-1	-	CASSPLIDTEAFF	TGTGCCAGCAGCCCCCTCATAGACACTGAAGCTTTCTTT
TRBV7-2	-	TRBJ2-7	few	CASSSASEIFYEQYF	TGTGCCAGCAGCTCCGCCAGCGAGATCTTTTACGAGCAGTACTTC
TRBV3-1	TRBD1	TRBJ2-5	once	CASSRRTGDRETQYF	TGTGCCAGCAGTCGAAGAACAGGGGATAGAGAGACCCAGTACTTC
TRBV14	-	TRBJ2-1	-	CASSQGPSYNEQFF	TGTGCCAGCAGCCAAGGGCCGAGCTACAATGAGCAGTTCTTC
TRBV28	TRBD2	TRBJ2-1	-	CASSPGTSGRYHEQFF	TGTGCCAGCAGTCCCGGGACTAGCGGGAGATACCATGAGCAGTTCTTC
TRBV27	-	TRBJ2-5	-	CASSDAGASQETQYF	TGTGCCAGCAGTGACGCAGGGGCTAGCCAAGAGACCCAGTACTTC
TRBV5-5	-	TRBJ2-3	-	CASRSGETSGDTQYF	TGTGCCAGCAGATCAGGGGAGACGTCGGGAGATACGCAGTATTTT
TRBV12-3/TRBV12-4	TRBD2	TRBJ2-1	-	CASSKLAVNEQFF	TGTGCCAGCAGCAAGCTAGCGGTCAATGAGCAGTTCTTC
TRBV5-1	-	TRBJ1-4	-	CASSSPGLGEKLFF	TGCGCCAGCAGCTCACCGGGACTAGGAGAAAAACTGTTTTTT
TRBV29-1	-	TRBJ1-1	-	CSVELTEAFF	TGCAGCGTTGAATTGACTGAAGCTTTCTTT